The rows below give T cell receptor beta chains drawn from one sample of a study of blood T cell repertoires in COVID-19. Assay used: immunoSEQ multiplex PCR; TCRdb lists only in-frame clones, some missing. The sample has roughly 120,000 clones; around 88% are singletons. Sequencing was done on a sample of peripheral blood. These receptors came from a woman in her forties or fifties with active or convalescent COVID-19. CDR3s leave out the opening cysteine and the closing phenylalanine or tryptophan.

12,TRBV7-9,ASSRGGRGTEAF
14,TRBV5-4,ASTGGGSGGTDTQY
10,TRBV7-9,ASSQPRDSQY
17,TRBV3-1/TRBV3-2,ASRPGLAAPNYDTDTQY
12,TRBV29-1,SVVGDSSTDTQY
11,TRBV6-5,ASRTDSSYEQY
13,TRBV19,ASSLAGGPKGEQF
14,TRBV19,ASSISTGTGGEKLF
14,TRBV4-1,ASSQDRQTTNEKLF
11,TRBV7-9,ASSFSGIYEQY
13,TRBV28,ASSKQGASGNTIY
12,TRBV21-1,ASSKRGTGQPQH
15,TRBV5-1,ASSPGALAGFGYEQY
11,TRBV5-4,ASSSGQNYGYT
11,TRBV6-5,ASSRGGGTEAF
11,TRBV19,ASRGQGATEAF
13,TRBV4-3,ASSQEVQLQETQY
11,TRBV27,ASTSGTYNEQF